The rows below give T cell receptor beta chains drawn from one sample of a study of cytomegalovirus exposure and HLA in healthy donors. Produced via immunoSEQ multiplex PCR; TCRdb's table is partial and in-frame only. The table records about 78,000 clones, almost 97% of them present only once. Material: PBMCs. These receptors came from a man aged 18-30 years in good health and CMV-seropositive. Each CDR3 is given with its conserved first and last residue. The order of the fields is V gene, clone size, J gene, D gene, CDR3 protein, CDR3 DNA. D genes are given only for firm matches. Only part of the rows carry a size: once, few, many, or a class if the clone is expanded.

>TRBV2|.|TRBJ2-2|TRBD2
CASRGLAGDGELFF
TGTGCCAGCCGAGGACTAGCGGGTGACGGGGAGCTGTTTTTT
>TRBV15|.|TRBJ2-7|.
CATSRDSGRLSEQYF
TGTGCCACCAGCAGAGATTCAGGCAGGTTGTCCGAGCAGTACTTC
>TRBV10-1|.|TRBJ1-2|.
CASSGQLNYGYTF
TGCGCCAGCAGCGGACAACTCAACTATGGCTACACCTTC
>TRBV7-3|.|TRBJ1-1|.
CASSSDRQERAFF
TGTGCCAGCAGCTCCGACCGACAGGAGAGGGCTTTCTTT
>TRBV11-1|.|TRBJ1-1|.
CASTPRFGTEAFF
TGTGCCAGCACCCCGAGGTTTGGCACTGAAGCTTTCTTT
>TRBV2|.|TRBJ2-1|.
CARRTFGGYNEQFF
TGTGCCAGGAGGACTTTTGGGGGGTACAATGAGCAGTTCTTC
>TRBV29-1|.|TRBJ1-1|.
CSVDRQNTEAFF
TGCAGCGTTGACAGGCAGAACACTGAAGCTTTCTTT
>TRBV7-9|.|TRBJ2-7|TRBD2
CASSLAVGASGISPEQYF
TGTGCCAGCAGCTTAGCCGTGGGGGCTAGCGGGATTTCTCCCGAGCAGTACTTC
>TRBV5-1|few|TRBJ2-5|TRBD1
CASSSRTGRETQYF
TGCGCCAGCAGCTCAAGGACAGGCAGAGAGACCCAGTACTTC
>TRBV5-4|.|TRBJ1-1|.
CASSSKLQGRYTEAFF
TGTGCCAGCAGCTCGAAATTACAGGGTCGGTACACTGAAGCTTTCTTT